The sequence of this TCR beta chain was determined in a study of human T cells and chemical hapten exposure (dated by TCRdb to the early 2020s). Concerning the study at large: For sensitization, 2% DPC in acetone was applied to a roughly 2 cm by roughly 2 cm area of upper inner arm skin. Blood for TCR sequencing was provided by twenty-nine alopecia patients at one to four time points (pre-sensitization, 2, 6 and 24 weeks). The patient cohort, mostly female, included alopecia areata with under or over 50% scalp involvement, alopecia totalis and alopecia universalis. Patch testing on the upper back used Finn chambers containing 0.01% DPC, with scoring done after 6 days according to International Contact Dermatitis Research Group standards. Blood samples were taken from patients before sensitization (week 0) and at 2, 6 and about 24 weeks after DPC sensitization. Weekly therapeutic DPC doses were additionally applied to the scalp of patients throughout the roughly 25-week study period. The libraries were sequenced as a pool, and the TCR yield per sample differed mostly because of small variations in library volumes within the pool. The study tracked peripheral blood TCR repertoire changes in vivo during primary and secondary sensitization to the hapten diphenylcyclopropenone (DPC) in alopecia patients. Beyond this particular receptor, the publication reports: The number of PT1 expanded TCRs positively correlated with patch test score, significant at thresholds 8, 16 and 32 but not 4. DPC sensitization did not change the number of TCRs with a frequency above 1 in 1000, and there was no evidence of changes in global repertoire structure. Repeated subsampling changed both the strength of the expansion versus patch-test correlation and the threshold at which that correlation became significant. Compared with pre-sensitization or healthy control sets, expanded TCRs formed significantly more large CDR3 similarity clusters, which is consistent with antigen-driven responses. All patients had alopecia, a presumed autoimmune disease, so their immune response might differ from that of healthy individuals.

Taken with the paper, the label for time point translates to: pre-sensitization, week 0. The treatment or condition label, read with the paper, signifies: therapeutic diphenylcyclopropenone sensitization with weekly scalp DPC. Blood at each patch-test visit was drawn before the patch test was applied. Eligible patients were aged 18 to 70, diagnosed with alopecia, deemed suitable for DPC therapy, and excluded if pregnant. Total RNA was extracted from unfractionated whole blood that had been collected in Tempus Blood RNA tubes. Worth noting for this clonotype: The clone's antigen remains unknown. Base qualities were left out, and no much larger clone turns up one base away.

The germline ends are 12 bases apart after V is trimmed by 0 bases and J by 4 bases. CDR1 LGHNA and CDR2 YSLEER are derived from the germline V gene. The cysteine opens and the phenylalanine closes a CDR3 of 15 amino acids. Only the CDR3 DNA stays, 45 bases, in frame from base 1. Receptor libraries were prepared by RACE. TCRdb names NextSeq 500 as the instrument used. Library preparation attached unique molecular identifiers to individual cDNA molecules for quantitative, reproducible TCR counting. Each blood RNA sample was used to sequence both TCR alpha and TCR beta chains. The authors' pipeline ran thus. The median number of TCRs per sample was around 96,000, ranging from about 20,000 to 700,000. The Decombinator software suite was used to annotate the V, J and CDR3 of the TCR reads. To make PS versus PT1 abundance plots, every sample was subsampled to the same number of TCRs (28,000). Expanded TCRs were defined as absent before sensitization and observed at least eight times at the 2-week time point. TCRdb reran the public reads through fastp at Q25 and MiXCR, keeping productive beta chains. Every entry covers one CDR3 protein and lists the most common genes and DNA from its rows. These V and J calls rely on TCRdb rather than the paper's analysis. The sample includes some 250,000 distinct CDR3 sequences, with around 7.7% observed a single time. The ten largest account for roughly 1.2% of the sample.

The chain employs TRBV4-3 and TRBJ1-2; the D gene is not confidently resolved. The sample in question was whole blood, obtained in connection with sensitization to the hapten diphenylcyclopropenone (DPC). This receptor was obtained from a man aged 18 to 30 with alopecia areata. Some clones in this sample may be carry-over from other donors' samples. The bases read TGCGCCAGCAGCCAAGATCGTCAGCCCTTCTATGGCTACACCTTC. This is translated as CASSQDRQPFYGYTF.